A selection of T cell receptor beta chains follows, all from one sample in a study of OX40 agonist ivuxolimab in advanced cancers. Repertoires were generated with immunoSEQ multiplex PCR, while TCRdb's copy carries only in-frame clones and drops some. The profile shows 83,000 or so clones, roughly nine tenths of them singletons. This sample comprised CD4+ or CD8+ T cells sorted from blood, obtained in a trial of the OX40 agonist ivuxolimab. The receptors derive from an adult with an advanced solid tumor such as melanoma, head and neck, liver or kidney cancer. Both conserved end residues are part of each CDR3. Fields, in order: D gene, clone size, V gene, J gene, CDR3 DNA, CDR3 protein. D genes are given only for firm matches. The listing skips clone size in some rows; elsewhere it reads once, few, many or a size class.

D: NA
size: NA
V: TRBV6-6
J: TRBJ1-5
DNA: TGTGCCAGCAGTTACATATCGGGTCAGCCCCAGCATTTT
CDR3: CASSYISGQPQHF

D: TRBD1
size: once
V: TRBV19
J: TRBJ2-6
DNA: TGTGCCAGTAACACAGGGGAGTCTGGGGCCAACGTCCTGACTTTC
CDR3: CASNTGESGANVLTF

D: TRBD2
size: NA
V: TRBV19
J: TRBJ2-7
DNA: TGTGCCAGTGGACTAGCGGGGACCTACGAGCAGTACTTC
CDR3: CASGLAGTYEQYF

D: TRBD2
size: NA
V: TRBV2
J: TRBJ2-1
DNA: TGTGCCAGCACTCGAGACAGCGGGATTCTGGATGAGCAGTTCTTC
CDR3: CASTRDSGILDEQFF

D: TRBD2
size: NA
V: TRBV30
J: TRBJ2-7
DNA: TGTGCCTGGAGTCCCAGGGGACTAGCCCTAGGGGTGCAGTACTTC
CDR3: CAWSPRGLALGVQYF

D: TRBD2
size: NA
V: TRBV2
J: TRBJ2-7
DNA: TGTGCCAGCAGCCTATTGACTAGCGGGGGCTACGAGCAGTACTTC
CDR3: CASSLLTSGGYEQYF

D: TRBD1
size: NA
V: TRBV30
J: TRBJ2-1
DNA: TGTGCCTGGAGTGTCCAGGGGGTGGTTGAGCAGTTCTTC
CDR3: CAWSVQGVVEQFF

D: NA
size: NA
V: TRBV9
J: TRBJ2-3
DNA: TGTGCCAGCAGCGTAGGCACAGGGCTTGATACGCAGTATTTT
CDR3: CASSVGTGLDTQYF

D: NA
size: once
V: TRBV2
J: TRBJ1-2
DNA: TGTGCCAGCAGTATAGACAACGCAGTGGTAGGCTACACCTTC
CDR3: CASSIDNAVVGYTF

D: NA
size: NA
V: TRBV5-4
J: TRBJ2-7
DNA: TGTGCCAGCAGCTTTCTAAGCTCCTACGAGCAGTACTTC
CDR3: CASSFLSSYEQYF

D: TRBD2
size: NA
V: TRBV7-8
J: TRBJ2-1
DNA: TGTGCCAGCAGACCAGGGCGACTAGCGGGAGTGGGTGAGCAGTTCTTC
CDR3: CASRPGRLAGVGEQFF

D: NA
size: once
V: TRBV12-5
J: TRBJ1-3
DNA: TGTGCTAGTGGTTTGTCTTTTTTCCCCAAAACTGGGAACACCATATATTTT
CDR3: CASGLSFFPKTGNTIYF

D: NA
size: NA
V: TRBV27
J: TRBJ2-1
DNA: TGTGCCAGCAGTAGTAACATCTGGTCCTACAATGAGCAGTTCTTC
CDR3: CASSSNIWSYNEQFF

D: TRBD1
size: NA
V: TRBV7-9
J: TRBJ1-2
DNA: TGTGCCAGCAGCTTAGGGGGAGGACAGGCTTTGCGTGGCTACACCTTC
CDR3: CASSLGGGQALRGYTF

D: NA
size: NA
V: TRBV5-6
J: TRBJ1-4
DNA: TGTGCCAGCAGCGGGGGGTTGGAAAAACTGTTTTTT
CDR3: CASSGGLEKLFF

D: NA
size: NA
V: TRBV6-1
J: TRBJ1-5
DNA: TGTGCCAGCAGGACAGCGTCCAGTGGCAATCAGCCCCAGCATTTT
CDR3: CASRTASSGNQPQHF

D: NA
size: NA
V: TRBV6-5
J: TRBJ1-5
DNA: TGTGCCAGCCGGAAAGGCGGGATCAATCAGCCCCAGCATTTT
CDR3: CASRKGGINQPQHF

D: TRBD2
size: NA
V: TRBV7-9
J: TRBJ2-3
DNA: TGTGCCAGCAGCTTAGGGTCTAGCGGGAGTCGCACAGATACGCAGTATTTT
CDR3: CASSLGSSGSRTDTQYF

D: NA
size: NA
V: TRBV4-1
J: TRBJ1-5
DNA: TGCGCCAGCAGCCAAGACAGCACCAATCAGCCCCAGCATTTT
CDR3: CASSQDSTNQPQHF

D: NA
size: NA
V: TRBV19
J: TRBJ1-5
DNA: TGTGCCAGTAGCCCAACGGCTTATTATCAGGGAAGCAATCAGCCCCAGCATTTT
CDR3: CASSPTAYYQGSNQPQHF

D: TRBD2
size: NA
V: TRBV6-6
J: TRBJ2-3
DNA: TGTGCCAGCATCCGGGGGGGTATAGATACGCAGTATTTT
CDR3: CASIRGGIDTQYF

D: NA
size: NA
V: TRBV7-2
J: TRBJ2-5
DNA: TGTGCCAGCAGCGACCACACGGGAGAGACCCAGTACTTC
CDR3: CASSDHTGETQYF

D: NA
size: NA
V: TRBV6-1
J: TRBJ2-2
DNA: TGTGCCAGCAGTGAATTTTTGGGATCCGGGGAGCTGTTTTTT
CDR3: CASSEFLGSGELFF

D: NA
size: few
V: TRBV5-6
J: TRBJ1-2
DNA: TGTGCCAGCAGCTTGCAACAGGTTGGTGGCTACACCTTC
CDR3: CASSLQQVGGYTF

D: TRBD1
size: NA
V: TRBV25-1
J: TRBJ1-1
DNA: TGTGCCAGCAGTGAGTTAGACAGGGAGGTCACTGAAGCTTTCTTT
CDR3: CASSELDREVTEAFF

D: NA
size: NA
V: TRBV2
J: TRBJ1-4
DNA: TGTGCCAGCAGTGAAGAACGGACTAATGAAAAACTGTTTTTT
CDR3: CASSEERTNEKLFF

D: NA
size: NA
V: TRBV2
J: TRBJ2-7
DNA: TGTGCCAGCAGTGACCAGGGGACGGGATGGGAGCAGTACTTC
CDR3: CASSDQGTGWEQYF

D: NA
size: NA
V: TRBV7-2
J: TRBJ1-1
DNA: TGTGCCAGCAGCGCACAGGGTTCTGGGAACACTGAAGCTTTCTTT
CDR3: CASSAQGSGNTEAFF

D: TRBD2
size: NA
V: TRBV5-4
J: TRBJ2-5
DNA: TGTGCCAGCAGCTCAAGGACTAGCGGCTCTGGGGGGACCCAGTACTTC
CDR3: CASSSRTSGSGGTQYF

D: NA
size: NA
V: TRBV6-5
J: TRBJ2-1
DNA: TGTGCCAGCAGTATCCGACAGCCTTACTACAATGAGCAGTTCTTC
CDR3: CASSIRQPYYNEQFF

D: NA
size: NA
V: TRBV6-5
J: TRBJ2-5
DNA: TGTGCCAGCAGTTATGGGGGCGTCCAAGAGACCCAGTACTTC
CDR3: CASSYGGVQETQYF

D: TRBD2
size: NA
V: TRBV19
J: TRBJ2-1
DNA: TGTGCCAGTAGTGCAACTAGCGCTTACTACAATGAGCAGTTCTTC
CDR3: CASSATSAYYNEQFF

D: TRBD2
size: NA
V: TRBV13
J: TRBJ2-5
DNA: TGTGCCAGCAGCTCCCTCACTACTAGCGGGAGGACCAAAGAGACCCAGTACTTC
CDR3: CASSSLTTSGRTKETQYF

D: NA
size: NA
V: TRBV5-1
J: TRBJ1-4
DNA: TGCGCCAGCAGCCCGGGATTGGGCATTATAAATGAAAAACTGTTTTTT
CDR3: CASSPGLGIINEKLFF

D: NA
size: NA
V: TRBV11-1
J: TRBJ2-5
DNA: TGTGCCAGCAGCTTAGGGGCTGCGGAGACCCAGTACTTC
CDR3: CASSLGAAETQYF

D: NA
size: NA
V: TRBV5-1
J: TRBJ1-4
DNA: TGCGCCAGCAGGGGGACGCAGAATGAAAAACTGTTTTTT
CDR3: CASRGTQNEKLFF

D: TRBD1
size: NA
V: TRBV2
J: TRBJ1-5
DNA: TGTGCCAGCAGATTGGACAGGGTGGCCAATCAGCCCCAGCATTTT
CDR3: CASRLDRVANQPQHF